This passage covers 32 T cell receptor beta chains from one sample sequenced in a study of blood T cell repertoires in COVID-19. Here immunoSEQ multiplex PCR was the method, and the copy in TCRdb shows in-frame clones only, minus some. This table holds around 170,000 clones, about 90% found once. Material for sequencing was PBMCs or T cells enriched from blood (not recorded which). All receptors come from a woman in her forties or fifties who had recovered from COVID-19.

This clone was observed a single time. The chain uses TRBV30 and TRBJ1-4; the match to TRBD1 covers 7 bases. Germline CDR1 reads GTSNPN; CDR2 reads SVGIG (reference sequence). The CDR3 extends over 17 amino acids. Trimming removed 0 bases from V and 8 bases from J; junction bases left unmatched: 15. The CDR3 DNA reads TGTGCCTGGAGTGTAAGGGGGCCCGGGATTGGCCCCGAAAAACTGTTTTTT. This sequence encodes CAWSVRGPGIGPEKLFF.

The CDR3 DNA follows: TGTGCCAGCAGTCCCCCGACAGGGATGGGGAATGAGCAGTTCTTC. Protein: CASSPPTGMGNEQFF. The chain has TRBV27 and TRBJ2-1, with TRBD1 matching over 7 bases. The germline V gene encodes CDR1 MNHEY and CDR2 SMNVEV (reference sequence). This CDR3 region has 15 residues. V lost 5 bases and J lost 7; bases outside the gene matches: 11.

V gene TRBV15 combines with J gene TRBJ1-1; D may be TRBD1 (5 bases). Germline CDR1 LNHNV, CDR2 YYDKDF (reference sequence). The CDR3 spans 13 residues. V lost 6 bases and J lost 1, with 9 bases in between. CDR3 in amino acids: CATRRGGNTEAFF. CDR3 nucleotide sequence: TGTGCCACCAGGCGGGGGGGGAACACTGAAGCTTTCTTT.

The chain has TRBV30 and TRBJ2-6; TRBD2 agrees at 15 bases. Germline CDR1 reads GTSNPN; CDR2 reads SVGIG (reference sequence). After removal of 3 bases from V and 0 bases from J, the junction contained 3 bases not matched to a gene. The CDR3 length is 18 residues. The CDR3 nucleotides read TGTGCCTGGAGACGGGGACTAGCGGGAGGCTCTGGGGCCAACGTCCTGACTTTC. This translates into CAWRRGLAGGSGANVLTF.

This clone came up once. V usage is TRBV30 and J usage is TRBJ1-1; D possibly corresponds to TRBD1 (5 bases). This CDR3 spans 14 amino acids. Germline CDR1 is GTSNPN and CDR2 is SVGIG (reference sequence). The CDR3 is CAYGAKGPPTEAFF. The CDR3 coding sequence is TGTGCTTACGGAGCAAAGGGGCCCCCCACTGAAGCTTTCTTT.

The chain joins TRBV12-3 or TRBV12-4 to TRBJ2-4; 8 positions match TRBD1. This CDR3 has 12 amino acids. V lost 6 bases, J lost 9 bases, and 4 bases stayed unmatched. CDR3 in amino acids: CASRTQGGIQYF. DNA for the CDR3: TGTGCCAGCAGAACACAGGGGGGCATTCAGTACTTC.

This rearrangement joins TRBV19 to TRBJ1-3; 9 bases line up with TRBD1. V lost 5 bases, J lost 1 base, and 6 bases stayed unmatched. Per germline, CDR1 LNHDA and CDR2 SQIVND (reference sequence). The CDR3 spans 16 residues. Here the CDR3 DNA reads TGTGCCAGTAGTTGGGACAGGGATGGATCTGGAAACACCATATATTTT. Amino acid sequence: CASSWDRDGSGNTIYF. Using reference TRBV19 and TRBJ1-3 for the parts outside the CDR3, the full variable domain is DGGITQSPKYLFRKEGQNVTLSCEQNLNHDAMYWYRQDPGQGLRLIYYSQIVNDFQKGDIAEGYSVSREKKESFPLTVTSAQKNPTAFYLCASSWDRDGSGNTIYFGEGSWLTVV.

The sample holds one count of this clone. The V gene is TRBV24-1, the J gene TRBJ2-1; TRBD2 might be the D (6 bases). V was trimmed by 3 bases and J by 6 bases, leaving 14 bases between them. The CDR3 is 15 residues long. CDR1 and CDR2 (germline): KGHDR, SFDVKD. This CDR3 is CATSDLRGAPNEQFF. CDR3 nucleotide sequence: TGTGCCACCAGTGATCTGCGGGGAGCCCCCAATGAGCAGTTCTTC.

This clone showed up just a few times. The chain combines TRBV9 with TRBJ2-5; 7 positions agree with TRBD2. Germline V gene lookup returns CDR1 SGDLS and CDR2 YYNGEE. This CDR3 is built from 15 residues. The V gene end was trimmed by 4 bases and the J gene end by 1 base; junction bases not matched to a gene: 7. This chain's CDR3 is CASSPTGGLQETQYF. CDR3 DNA sequence: TGTGCCAGCAGCCCAACGGGGGGTCTCCAAGAGACCCAGTACTTC.

The chain uses TRBV6-5 and TRBJ2-7; 7 bases match TRBD1. V lost 1 base to trimming and J lost 2 bases; unmatched junction nucleotides: 8. This CDR3 region has 16 residues. The germline CDR1 and CDR2 sequences are MNHEY and SVGAGI. The CDR3 reads CASSYYTTGQTYEQYF. In DNA, the CDR3 is TGTGCCAGCAGTTACTATACTACGGGACAGACCTACGAGCAGTACTTC.

The chain links TRBV2 to TRBJ2-3; D is perhaps TRBD1 (6 bases). Germline CDR1 SNHLY, CDR2 FYNNEI. Trimming took 11 bases from V and 0 from J, leaving 12 bases between them. The CDR3 loop spans 13 amino acids. CDR3 region: CAALGASTDTQYF. CDR3 in DNA: TGTGCCGCGCTGGGGGCGAGCACAGATACGCAGTATTTT.

The CDR3 is CAWSVIPAGGKAWQPQHF. In nucleotides, the CDR3 is TGTGCCTGGAGTGTAATCCCGGCAGGGGGTAAGGCATGGCAGCCCCAGCATTTT. The chain employs TRBV30 and TRBJ1-5, with TRBD1 matching 7 bases. Per the germline V gene, CDR1 is GTSNPN and CDR2 is SVGIG (reference sequence). CDR3 length: 18 residues. Unmatched junction bases numbered 18, after V lost 0 bases and J lost 7 bases.

The chain combines TRBV3-1 (or the pseudogene TRBV3-2) with TRBJ2-7; D might be TRBD1 (6 bases). Germline CDR1 and CDR2: LGHDT and YNNKEL (reference sequence). Trimming left V 5 bases short and J 3 bases short, with 11 bases between. The CDR3 runs to 13 residues. CDR3: CASSWNRDYEQYF. CDR3 in DNA: TGTGCCAGCAGCTGGAACAGGGACTACGAGCAGTACTTC.

This rearrangement joins TRBV28 to TRBJ2-2, with D possibly being TRBD1 (6 bases). Germline CDR1 reads MDHEN; CDR2 reads SYDVKM. With 1 base removed from V and 2 bases from J, the gap between germline ends came to 11 bases. The CDR3 contains 16 residues. Here the CDR3 reads CASSLYPGHNTGELFF. The CDR3 DNA follows: TGTGCCAGCAGTTTATACCCGGGACACAACACCGGGGAGCTGTTTTTT.

This chain links TRBV15 with TRBJ1-2, with 9 bases aligning to TRBD1. CDR1 and CDR2 from the germline V gene are LNHNV and YYDKDF (reference sequence). J lost 4 bases, V lost 0 bases, and 9 bases had no gene match. The CDR3 has 17 residues. The CDR3 coding sequence is TGTGCCACCAGCAGAGATCGCCGACAGGGGGTTGGCTATGGCTACACCTTC. It specifies CATSRDRRQGVGYGYTF.

The chain couples TRBV29-1 to TRBJ2-7; a weak D match, TRBD2 (5 bases). V lost 3 bases and J 3 bases, leaving 15 bases between the germline ends. CDR1 is SQVTM, CDR2 ANQGSEA, per germline. The CDR3 sequence is 14 residues long. DNA for the CDR3: TGCAGCGTTGACAACCCATTCGGGGACTACGAGCAGTACTTC. The encoded protein is CSVDNPFGDYEQYF.

CDR3 DNA: TGTGCCAGCACCCCGGGGGGTACAAGAAACACCATATATTTT. It codes for CASTPGGTRNTIYF. The chain joins TRBV19 to TRBJ1-3; perhaps TRBD1 as D (5 bases). Per the germline V gene, CDR1 is LNHDA and CDR2 is SQIVND (reference sequence). The CDR3 has 14 amino acids. V was clipped by 9 bases and J by 5 bases, with 17 bases between them.

The V and J genes are TRBV27 and TRBJ2-7; maybe TRBD1 (9 bases). The CDR3 sequence is 16 residues long. Trimming left V 9 bases short and J 3 bases short, with 24 bases between. The germline gives CDR1 MNHEY, CDR2 SMNVEV (reference sequence). The CDR3 here is CASKRTTGGTSYEQYF. The DNA of the CDR3 is TGTGCCAGTAAGAGGACGACAGGGGGGACTAGCTACGAGCAGTACTTC.

The V and J genes are TRBV2 and TRBJ1-3, with D possibly TRBD1 on 5 matching bases. The germline V gene has CDR1 SNHLY and CDR2 FYNNEI. The CDR3 is made up of 14 amino acids. V lost 2 bases, J lost 6 bases, and 11 bases lay in between. CDR3 loop: CASSEFQGSNTIYF. CDR3 sequence (DNA): TGTGCCAGCAGTGAATTTCAGGGTTCAAACACCATATATTTT.

This sequence joins TRBV18 and TRBJ2-1; possible D gene TRBD2, 5 bases. Trimming removed 5 bases from V and 6 bases from J, with 17 bases in between. CDR1 and CDR2 from the germline V gene are KGHSH and LQKENI. CDR3 length equals 15 residues. CDR3 amino acids: CASSTKDSAGNEQFF. The CDR3 coding sequence is TGTGCCAGCTCAACGAAGGACTCGGCCGGCAATGAGCAGTTCTTC.

This chain's CDR3 is CASSYLGARGAEQYF. In DNA, the CDR3 is TGCGCCAGCAGCTACTTGGGGGCCCGAGGAGCCGAGCAGTACTTC. This chain joins TRBV5-1 and TRBJ2-7, with a weak D call TRBD1 (6 bases). Trimming removed 3 bases from V and 6 bases from J, with 19 bases in between. The CDR3 has 15 amino acids. Germline CDR1 SGHRS, CDR2 YFSETQ.

The chain uses TRBV5-1 and TRBJ1-5; TRBD1 matches at 7 bases. The CDR3 sequence is 15 residues long. Germline assignment: CDR1 SGHRS and CDR2 YFSETQ. V gave up 4 bases and J gave up 4 bases; unmatched junction bases: 8. CDR3 sequence: CASSLTGAPNQPQHF. The CDR3 region has the DNA TGCGCCAGCAGCCTCACAGGGGCCCCGAATCAGCCCCAGCATTTT.

CDR3 amino acids: CASSTGDQPQHF. The CDR3 nucleotides are TGTGCCAGCAGTACAGGAGATCAGCCCCAGCATTTT. The chain joins TRBV6-5 to TRBJ1-5; D is perhaps TRBD1 (5 bases). Germline assignment: CDR1 MNHEY and CDR2 SVGAGI. CDR3 length: 12 amino acids. V shed 5 bases and J shed 5 bases, with 7 bases lying between them.

The V gene is TRBV11-2, the J gene TRBJ2-7; maybe TRBD1 (6 bases). In germline, CDR1 is SGHAT, CDR2 FQNNGV. CDR3 length equals 14 residues. V was clipped by 7 bases and J by 7 bases, with 20 bases between them. CDR3 DNA: TGTGCCAGCACGAGGACCGGGACACGCAAAGAGCAGTACTTC. It yields the protein CASTRTGTRKEQYF.

The chain uses TRBV11-3 and TRBJ1-5; a weak D match, TRBD1 (5 bases). Germline-derived CDR1 and CDR2 are SGHNT and YENEEA. This CDR3 contains 13 residues. Deletions cut 5 bases from V and 4 bases from J, with 9 bases between. The CDR3 region has the DNA TGTGCCAGCAGCCCAGGGCGGAATCAGCCCCAGCATTTT. Translation: CASSPGRNQPQHF.

About this clone: Sequence at one end of the junction differs from germline and may be a read error. The rearrangement joins TRBV28 to TRBJ2-7; 9 bases line up with TRBD1. This CDR3 is 15 amino acids long. Germline CDR1 is MDHEN and CDR2 is SYDVKM. The CDR3 here is CASSPRDRESSEQYF. The CDR3 DNA reads as TGTGCCAGCAGTCCTCGGGACAGGGAATCCTCCGAGCAGTACTTC.

Of note for this clone: A junction end diverges from the germline sequence, so it may reflect a read error. The gene calls are TRBV7-7 and TRBJ2-1; perhaps TRBD1 as D (5 bases). This CDR3 has 13 residues. CDR1 SSHAT and CDR2 FNYEAQ come from the germline V gene (reference sequence). The CDR3: CASSLDNYNEQFF. The DNA for the CDR3 is TGTGCTAGCAGTTTGGACAACTACAATGAGCAGTTCTTC.

This clone appeared a single time. The rearrangement links TRBV30 to TRBJ1-2, with 7 bases aligning to TRBD1. The CDR3 is 15 residues long. V shed 0 bases and J 6 bases; nucleotides not matched to a gene: 10. Per germline, CDR1 GTSNPN and CDR2 SVGIG (reference sequence). The CDR3 spells CAWSVRVRDSDGYTF. Here the CDR3 DNA reads TGTGCCTGGAGTGTACGGGTTCGGGACAGCGATGGCTACACCTTC.

The rearrangement uses TRBV7-8 and TRBJ2-7, with 9 bases that match TRBD2. Germline CDR1 SGHVS, CDR2 FQNEAQ. With 5 bases clipped from V and 4 bases from J, the junction kept 9 bases outside the gene matches. This CDR3 has 15 residues. Here the CDR3 reads CASSTRLADPYEQYF. In nucleotides, the CDR3 is TGTGCCAGCAGCACCCGACTAGCGGATCCGTACGAGCAGTACTTC.

This clone was detected once. The chain has TRBV6-2 or TRBV6-3 and TRBJ1-2, with 8 bases that match TRBD1. Looked up from germline, CDR1 is MNHEY and CDR2 is SVGEGT. J gave up 7 bases and V 3 bases, and 7 bases lay outside the gene matches. The CDR3 spans 14 residues. The CDR3 spells CASSYSDRAAGYTF. The CDR3 DNA reads TGTGCCAGCAGTTATTCGGACAGGGCGGCTGGCTACACCTTC.

V gene TRBV9 combines with J gene TRBJ1-3; D uncertain. The CDR3 extends over 11 amino acids. In germline, CDR1 is SGDLS, CDR2 YYNGEE. V lost 2 bases, J lost 7 bases, and 4 bases lay in between. This CDR3 is CASSVGNTIYF. The CDR3 DNA sequence: TGTGCCAGCAGCGTCGGTAACACCATATATTTT.

This sequence joins TRBV5-3 and TRBJ2-3, with D perhaps matching TRBD1 (6 bases). TRBV5-3 is annotated as an ORF whose role is uncertain. Trimming removed 3 bases from V and 2 bases from J, with 13 bases in between. This CDR3 is built from 15 residues. CDR3 nucleotide sequence: TGTGCCAGAAGCTCGAGGGGGTCCACCACAGATACGCAGTATTTT. This translates into CARSSRGSTTDTQYF.